This TCR beta chain was identified in a study of blood T cell repertoires in COVID-19. Study background: Some COVID-19 samples were acute and others convalescent; all came from the United States, Italy and Spain. The cDNA or gDNA used as material had been derived from T cells, B-cell-depleted T cells, or PBMCs.

In the source study's methods: Nucleated cell counts were estimated from reference gene primer amplification. The table came from immunoSEQ multiplex PCR; TCRdb's copy has only in-frame clones and leaves some out. D and trimming were read from the DNA, whereas the V and J calls and clone size are those reported in that table. The repertoire includes about 170,000 clones, about 86% of them detected once, and 11% sits in the top ten. The J segment lost 6 bases and the V segment lost 4 bases, leaving 7 bases of the junction unmatched. The CDR3 runs to 14 residues. Per the germline V gene, CDR1 is SGHTA and CDR2 is FQGNSA.

The sequencing sample was made of peripheral blood. The sequence derives from a man in his 70s with active or convalescent COVID-19. The V and J genes are TRBV7-2 and TRBJ2-7; TRBD1 aligns across 9 bases. The CDR3 nucleotides are TGTGCCAGCAGCTCGACGGGACAGGGCGGCGAGCAGTACTTC. Translation gives CASSSTGQGGEQYF.